Shown below are 20 T cell receptor beta chains from a single sample sequenced in a study of technical replicates of blood from a handful of donors. The assay was immunoSEQ multiplex PCR, and TCRdb's table has in-frame clones only and misses some. The table has 55,000 to 65,000 clones, roughly 90% seen once; the top ten hold approximately 5%. Sequencing was carried out using PBMCs. The receptors derive from a human donor in good health. Some clones in this sample may be carry-over from other donors' samples.

The chain joins TRBV7-2 to TRBJ2-2; 14 bases fit TRBD2. CDR3 length: 17 residues. The V segment lost 4 bases and the J segment 5 bases; nucleotides outside the gene matches: 6. The germline V gene encodes CDR1 SGHTA and CDR2 FQGNSA. The CDR3 nucleotides read TGTGCCAGCAGCTCTGGGACTAGCGGGGGCGGTACCGGGGAGCTGTTTTTT. This gives the protein CASSSGTSGGGTGELFF.

The chain uses TRBV5-4 and TRBJ1-2; possibly TRBD1 for D (5 bases). Germline assignment: CDR1 SGHNT and CDR2 YYREEE (reference sequence). Trimming removed 4 bases at V and 2 bases at J, with 18 bases between. The CDR3 has 16 residues. The CDR3 DNA reads as TGTGCCAGCAGCGAAGGTACCGCGGGGCTAAACTATGGCTACACCTTC. It specifies CASSEGTAGLNYGYTF.

The chain carries TRBV7-9 and TRBJ1-1; D call uncertain. CDR1 SEHNR and CDR2 FQNEAQ come from the germline V gene (reference sequence). The CDR3 is 16 amino acids. Trimming cost V 4 bases and J 3 bases, with 18 bases left between them. The CDR3 here is CASSSLWAMLDTEAFF. DNA of the CDR3: TGTGCCAGCAGCTCGTTATGGGCGATGTTGGACACTGAAGCTTTCTTT.

This clone was counted only a few times. The V gene is TRBV5-4, the J gene TRBJ1-1; possible D gene TRBD1, 6 bases. The CDR3 covers 14 residues. Trimming cost V 4 bases and J 1 base, with 11 bases left between them. CDR1 is SGHNT and CDR2 is YYREEE in the germline V gene (reference sequence). CDR3 sequence (DNA): TGTGCCAGCAGCCCCAGACAGGCGAACACTGAAGCTTTCTTT. This gives the protein CASSPRQANTEAFF. Full variable domain (remainder filled in from reference TRBV5-4 and TRBJ1-1): ETGVTQSPTHLIKTRGQQVTLRCSSQSGHNTVSWYQQALGQGPQFIFQYYREEENGRGNFPPRFSGLQFPNYSSELNVNALELDDSALYLCASSPRQANTEAFFGQGTRLTVV.

The chain employs TRBV27 and TRBJ1-4, with TRBD1 as a possible D gene (6 bases). V lost 1 base and J 3 bases, leaving 9 bases between the germline ends. Germline assignment: CDR1 MNHEY and CDR2 SMNVEV (reference sequence). The length of the CDR3 is 15 residues. CDR3 region: CASSLLGGPNEKLFF. CDR3 coding DNA: TGTGCCAGCAGTTTATTGGGGGGGCCTAATGAAAAACTGTTTTTT.

This chain joins TRBV14 and TRBJ2-5; TRBD2 might be the D (7 bases). Germline CDR1 and CDR2: SGHDN and FVKESK. The CDR3 has 14 residues. The ends were cut back, 7 bases at V and 5 bases at J, with 17 bases in the middle. The CDR3 coding sequence is TGTGCCAGCACCCCCGGCGGGGGCCGGGAGACCCAGTACTTC. Its protein is CASTPGGGRETQYF.

The gene calls are TRBV28 and TRBJ2-1, with TRBD2 matching 12 bases. The CDR3 runs 15 residues. V was clipped by 2 bases and J by 8 bases; unmatched bases: 4. CDR1 and CDR2 (germline): MDHEN, SYDVKM. CDR3 bases: TGTGCCAGCAGTTTACTTGGACTAGCGGGACATGAGCAGTTCTTC. Protein product: CASSLLGLAGHEQFF.

In its sample, this clone was seen once. This rearrangement joins TRBV6-5 to TRBJ2-1; 11 nucleotides line up with TRBD2. This CDR3 contains 15 residues. V trimming: 6 bases; J trimming: 3 bases; junction bases outside the gene matches: 4. Looked up from germline, CDR1 is MNHEY and CDR2 is SVGAGI. CDR3: CASRSSGRGYNEQFF. As DNA, the CDR3 is TGTGCCAGCAGGAGTAGCGGGAGGGGCTACAATGAGCAGTTCTTC.

The V call is TRBV20-1, the J call TRBJ2-7, with D uncertain. V shed 6 bases and J shed 6 bases, with 12 bases lying between them. The CDR3 is 11 amino acids. CDR1 is DFQATT, CDR2 SNEGSKA, per germline (reference sequence). The CDR3 protein is CSAGALGEQYF. The CDR3 DNA is TGCAGTGCCGGAGCTTTGGGCGAGCAGTACTTC.

The chain couples TRBV7-2 to TRBJ2-7; 7 bases are shared with TRBD1. The length of the CDR3 is 15 residues. V lost 0 bases to trimming and J lost 6 bases; unmatched junction nucleotides: 8. CDR1 is SGHTA and CDR2 is FQGNSA in the germline V gene. The CDR3 spells CASSLAGQGVSEQYF. DNA for the CDR3: TGTGCCAGCAGCTTAGCCGGTCAGGGGGTGAGCGAGCAGTACTTC.

This clone appeared a single time. The chain carries TRBV19 and TRBJ2-7; TRBD1 matches 9 bases. The CDR3 totals 15 residues. The junction had 18 bases not matched to a gene; V was cut back by 9 bases and J by 9 bases. From germline, CDR1 is LNHDA and CDR2 SQIVND (reference sequence). The CDR3 is CASSPHRQGERGQYF. The DNA of the CDR3 is TGTGCCAGCTCCCCCCATCGACAGGGGGAAAGGGGGCAGTACTTC.

The chain carries TRBV4-1 and TRBJ1-2; the D is unclear. Germline V gene lookup returns CDR1 MGHRA and CDR2 YSYEKL. This CDR3 spans 14 amino acids. The germline V and J ends were trimmed by 0 bases and 4 bases, with 9 bases remaining between them. CDR3 amino acids: CASSQDLGGYGYTF. Written as DNA, the CDR3 is TGCGCCAGCAGCCAAGATCTAGGCGGCTATGGCTACACCTTC.

Comment on this clone: An end of the junction does not agree with germline; a read error may underlie this. CDR3 sequence (DNA): TGTGCCAGCAGTTACTCAGGGGACAGGGTGAAAACTGAAGCTTTCTTT. Amino acid sequence: CASSYSGDRVKTEAFF. This chain links TRBV6-5 with TRBJ1-1; 9 bases map to TRBD1. The germline V gene encodes CDR1 MNHEY and CDR2 SVGAGI. The CDR3 is 16 amino acids.

The rearrangement joins TRBV10-3 to TRBJ1-1; 9 bases are a match to TRBD1. CDR1 and CDR2 from the germline V gene are ENHRY and SYGVKD. The J segment lost 5 bases and the V segment lost 0 bases, leaving 7 bases of the junction unmatched. This CDR3 is built from 16 residues. CDR3 in DNA: TGTGCCATCAGTGAGTCCAGGACAGGGGAGGGAACTGAAGCTTTCTTT. Protein: CAISESRTGEGTEAFF.

V is TRBV2 and J is TRBJ1-1; 12 bases line up with TRBD1. V dropped 6 bases and J dropped 1; count of bases not matched to a gene: 12. The CDR3 extends over 18 amino acids. The germline V gene has CDR1 SNHLY and CDR2 FYNNEI. CDR3 nucleotide sequence: TGTGCCAGCAGAACCGGGACAGGGGGCATTGGGTCGAACACTGAAGCTTTCTTT. As protein: CASRTGTGGIGSNTEAFF.

The chain uses TRBV2 and TRBJ2-1; 11 bases match TRBD2. With 6 bases clipped from V and 4 bases from J, the junction kept 8 bases outside the gene matches. Germline V gives CDR1 SNHLY, CDR2 FYNNEI. This CDR3 is built from 16 residues. Here the CDR3 reads CASSLAGGPLYNEQFF. The CDR3 bases are TGTGCCAGCAGCTTAGCGGGAGGGCCTTTATACAATGAGCAGTTCTTC. Drawing the rest from reference TRBV2 and TRBJ2-1, the complete variable domain is EPEVTQTPSHQVTQMGQEVILRCVPISNHLYFYWYRQILGQKVEFLVSFYNNEISEKSEIFDDQFSVERPDGSNFTLKIRSTKLEDSAMYFCASSLAGGPLYNEQFFGPGTRLTVL.

This clone was seen a single time. The chain joins TRBV6-1 to TRBJ1-1; no clear D gene. The CDR3 length is 14 residues. The V and J ends lost 6 bases and 1 base respectively, with 12 bases between them. Germline CDR1 MNHNS, CDR2 SASEGT. DNA for the CDR3: TGTGCCAGCAGAGAGGGCACTGGGAACACTGAAGCTTTCTTT. Translated: CASREGTGNTEAFF.

This rearrangement joins TRBV6-4 to TRBJ2-1; D gene ambiguous. The CDR3 totals 15 residues. CDR1 is MRHNA, CDR2 SNTAGT, per germline. V dropped 3 bases and J dropped 4 bases, with 13 bases sitting between them. The CDR3 reads CASSEGAGSYNEQFF. The CDR3 nucleotides are TGTGCCAGCAGTGAAGGTGCAGGTAGTTACAATGAGCAGTTCTTC.

This clone was seen only once. V is TRBV7-9 and J is TRBJ2-1; 12 bases map to TRBD2. V dropped 5 bases and J dropped 7; count of bases not matched to a gene: 6. Germline assignment: CDR1 SEHNR and CDR2 FQNEAQ (reference sequence). This CDR3 is built from 15 residues. The CDR3 region is CASSPTSGGSNEQFF. CDR3 in DNA: TGTGCCAGCAGCCCGACTAGCGGGGGATCAAATGAGCAGTTCTTC.

The rearrangement joins TRBV27 to TRBJ2-7, with 14 bases lining up with TRBD2. Germline trimming cut 0 bases from V and 3 bases from J; bases unmatched to any gene: 4. The length of the CDR3 is 17 residues. The germline V gene has CDR1 MNHEY and CDR2 SMNVEV (reference sequence). The CDR3 DNA reads TGTGCCAGCAGTTTATCGGGGACTAGCGGGAGTAGCTACGAGCAGTACTTC. Amino acid sequence: CASSLSGTSGSSYEQYF.